A selection of T cell receptor beta chains follows, all from one sample in a study of T cells in Graves' hyperthyroidism and ophthalmopathy. TCRdb re-derived calls from the multiplex PCR reads in MiXCR, one entry per CDR3 protein. The data show hundreds of thousands of distinct CDR3 sequences, approximately 15% seen once. Sequencing used blood. All receptors derive from a woman in her thirties with Graves' hyperthyroidism. Each CDR3 is given with its conserved first and last residue. D genes are given only for firm matches. Size values are once, few and many counts, or a class for expanded clones, and some rows have none.

clone size	V gene	CDR3 length	D gene	J gene	CDR3 protein	CDR3 DNA
NA	TRBV20-1	15	TRBD2	TRBJ2-2	CSAQIAGRYTGELFF	TGCAGTGCTCAAATAGCGGGACGGTACACCGGGGAGCTGTTTTTT
many	TRBV7-3	13	NA	TRBJ2-2	CASSTSYTGELFF	TGTGCCAGCAGTACCAGTTACACCGGGGAGCTGTTTTTT
many	TRBV7-9	10	NA	TRBJ2-5	CASSDKTQYF	TGTGCCAGCAGCGACAAGACCCAGTACTTC
many	TRBV15	19	NA	TRBJ1-5	CATSRDGVEALTSNQPQHF	TGTGCCACCAGCAGAGATGGTGTGGAAGCCTTGACGAGCAATCAGCCCCAGCATTTT
many	TRBV7-2	15	TRBD2	TRBJ2-1	CASSFTSGRVYEQFF	TGTGCCAGCAGCTTCACTAGCGGGAGGGTCTATGAGCAGTTCTTC
NA	TRBV29-1	12	NA	TRBJ1-5	CSVEGEDQPQHF	TGCAGCGTTGAGGGAGAGGATCAGCCCCAGCATTTT
many	TRBV11-2	13	NA	TRBJ1-1	CASSSKVVTEAFF	TGTGCCAGCAGCTCCAAAGTTGTAACTGAAGCTTTCTTT
many	TRBV6-1	13	NA	TRBJ1-1	CASRVSANTEAFF	TGTGCCAGCAGGGTGTCTGCGAACACTGAAGCTTTCTTT
few	TRBV10-3	12	TRBD1	TRBJ1-2	CAINDRGSGYTF	TGTGCCATCAACGACAGGGGAAGTGGCTACACCTTC
few	TRBV6-4	13	TRBD1	TRBJ1-3	CASSADRGNTIYF	TGTGCCAGCAGCGCCGACAGGGGGAACACCATATATTTT
NA	TRBV5-1	18	NA	TRBJ2-1	CASSFVARPESSYNEQFF	TGCGCCAGCAGCTTTGTTGCGCGCCCCGAGAGCTCCTACAATGAGCAGTTCTTC
once	TRBV10-3	14	NA	TRBJ1-2	CAIHKRTQNYGYTF	TGTGCCATCCACAAAAGAACTCAAAACTATGGCTACACCTTC
few	TRBV28	15	NA	TRBJ2-7	CASSLTGTLTYEQYF	TGTGCCAGCAGTTTGACCGGGACATTGACCTACGAGCAGTACTTC
few	TRBV11-2	14	NA	TRBJ2-1	CASSLEWSMNEQFF	TGTGCCAGCAGCTTAGAATGGAGTATGAATGAGCAGTTCTTC
few	TRBV29-1	14	TRBD2	TRBJ2-1	CSVEVREGQDEQFF	TGCAGCGTTGAGGTGCGGGAGGGCCAGGATGAGCAGTTCTTC
few	TRBV27	16	TRBD2	TRBJ2-1	CASRQLAGGYYNEQFF	TGTGCCAGCAGGCAACTAGCGGGAGGGTACTACAATGAGCAGTTCTTC
many	TRBV20-1	11	NA	TRBJ2-5	CSASNEETQYF	TGCAGTGCTAGTAACGAAGAGACCCAGTACTTC